The next 12 T cell receptor beta chains were all read from a single sample in a study of T cell changes during pregnancy in multiple sclerosis. Clones were sequenced by immunoSEQ multiplex PCR, and TCRdb holds only the in-frame ones, with some missing. The table has tens of thousands of clones, around 92% seen once. The specimen was peripheral blood, collected in the first trimester of pregnancy. The receptors stem from a female donor in good health, enrolled as a control in a pregnancy study.

CDR3: CASREVALEQFF. CDR3 bases: TGTGCCAGCAGAGAGGTAGCGCTTGAGCAGTTCTTC. The gene calls are TRBV2 and TRBJ2-1, with TRBD2 as a possible D gene (5 bases). CDR3 length: 12 amino acids. V lost 6 bases to trimming and J lost 9 bases, with 12 bases between them. In germline, CDR1 is SNHLY, CDR2 FYNNEI. The full variable domain, in which reference TRBV2 and TRBJ2-1 provide the parts outside the CDR3, is EPEVTQTPSHQVTQMGQEVILRCVPISNHLYFYWYRQILGQKVEFLVSFYNNEISEKSEIFDDQFSVERPDGSNFTLKIRSTKLEDSAMYFCASREVALEQFFGPGTRLTVL.

The gene calls are TRBV5-4 and TRBJ2-6, with D maybe TRBD1 (6 bases). V lost 9 bases to trimming and J lost 0 bases, with 13 bases between them. Germline CDR1 is SGHNT and CDR2 is YYREEE (reference sequence). This CDR3 contains 15 residues. This CDR3 reads CATRAGDSGANVLTF. CDR3 coding DNA: TGTGCCACCAGGGCAGGGGACTCTGGGGCCAACGTCCTGACTTTC.

J is TRBJ1-2 and V is TRBV19, with 8 bases identical to TRBD1. Losses at the gene ends were 1 base for V and 2 bases for J; bases not matched to a gene: 6. This CDR3 region has 16 residues. Germline V gene data show CDR1 as LNHDA and CDR2 as SQIVND (reference sequence). The CDR3 sequence is CASSIVGTGLNYGYTF. CDR3 DNA sequence: TGTGCCAGTAGTATAGTAGGGACAGGCCTAAACTATGGCTACACCTTC.

V gene TRBV6-1 combines with J gene TRBJ2-5, with TRBD2 identical over 11 bases. This CDR3 region has 15 residues. V trimming: 1 base; J trimming: 5 bases; junction bases outside the gene matches: 3. CDR1 is MNHNS and CDR2 is SASEGT in the germline V gene. As DNA, the CDR3 is TGTGCCAGCAGTGAAGGGGTAGCGGGAGGGGAGACCCAGTACTTC. Encoded protein: CASSEGVAGGETQYF.

This chain connects TRBV19 to TRBJ2-2; a possible D gene is TRBD1 (6 bases). The CDR3 is 12 amino acids. The V gene lost 7 bases and the J gene lost 3 bases, with 6 bases spanning the gap. Germline lookup yields CDR1 LNHDA and CDR2 SQIVND (reference sequence). The CDR3 region has the DNA TGTGCCAGTAACAGGGACACCGGGGAGCTGTTTTTT. Protein product: CASNRDTGELFF.

The chain is built from TRBV5-1 and TRBJ2-7, with 9 bases matching TRBD2. The CDR3 is 16 residues long. With V trimmed by 4 bases and J by 6 bases, 14 bases remained unmatched. Germline CDR1 reads SGHRS; CDR2 reads YFSETQ. The CDR3 nucleotides read TGCGCCAGCAGCCCCTCTGGGCTAGCGGGATCCCTCGAGCAGTACTTC. Its translation: CASSPSGLAGSLEQYF.

The chain uses TRBV19 and TRBJ2-1; TRBD2 aligns across 12 bases. Germline loops: CDR1 LNHDA, CDR2 SQIVND (reference sequence). This CDR3 is 15 amino acids long. V shed 5 bases, J shed 10 bases, and the junction held 9 bases outside the gene matches. Here the CDR3 reads CASSVLAGGPGEQFF. The CDR3 region has the DNA TGTGCCAGTAGTGTCCTAGCGGGAGGGCCGGGAGAGCAGTTCTTC. Drawing the rest from reference TRBV19 and TRBJ2-1, the complete variable domain is DGGITQSPKYLFRKEGQNVTLSCEQNLNHDAMYWYRQDPGQGLRLIYYSQIVNDFQKGDIAEGYSVSREKKESFPLTVTSAQKNPTAFYLCASSVLAGGPGEQFFGPGTRLTVL.

The chain is built from TRBV6-5 and TRBJ2-1; 8 positions agree with TRBD2. CDR3 length: 12 amino acids. V lost 5 bases to trimming and J lost 15 bases; unmatched junction nucleotides: 9. Germline V gives CDR1 MNHEY, CDR2 SVGAGI. Here the CDR3 reads CASSPTSGSWFF. The DNA of the CDR3 is TGTGCCAGCAGTCCTACTAGCGGTAGTTGGTTCTTC.

This chain connects TRBV19 to TRBJ1-1, with 8 positions matching TRBD1. Germline V lookup: CDR1 LNHDA, CDR2 SQIVND (reference sequence). The V segment lost 3 bases and the J segment 0 bases; nucleotides outside the gene matches: 3. The CDR3 is 15 amino acids. CDR3 residues: CASSIAGQVNTEAFF. The DNA of the CDR3 is TGTGCCAGTAGTATCGCGGGACAGGTGAACACTGAAGCTTTCTTT.

The gene calls are TRBV27 and TRBJ1-6; no clear D gene. Deletions cut 6 bases from V and 5 bases from J, with 11 bases between. This CDR3 spans 14 amino acids. Germline V CDR1 and CDR2: MNHEY, SMNVEV (reference sequence). CDR3 in DNA: TGTGCCAGCAGATTCTGGCAGGATAATTCACCCCTCCACTTT. Residues: CASRFWQDNSPLHF.

The chain employs TRBV29-1 and TRBJ2-1; D not certain. V gave up 0 bases and J gave up 1 base, with 13 bases separating them. The CDR3 loop spans 16 amino acids. Germline CDR1 SQVTM, CDR2 ANQGSEA. The CDR3 sequence is CSVEDLSTESYNEQFF. DNA for the CDR3: TGCAGCGTTGAAGATCTCTCGACTGAGTCCTACAATGAGCAGTTCTTC.

The V and J genes are TRBV27 and TRBJ1-2; 7 positions agree with TRBD1. In germline, CDR1 is MNHEY, CDR2 SMNVEV (reference sequence). Unmatched junction bases numbered 8, after V lost 3 bases and J lost 7 bases. The CDR3 covers 14 residues. CDR3 coding DNA: TGTGCCAGCAGTTTTAGACAGGGTACGGGTGGCTACACCTTC. Its translation: CASSFRQGTGGYTF.